This T cell receptor beta chain was found in a study of beta chain features in type 1 diabetes. At the level of the study: The examined sorted cells totaled 110 million or so across samples. Study results and limitations: TCRB CDR3s were moderately but significantly shorter in Type 1 diabetes patients in all four CD4+ subsets.

A single heparinised draw of 95 to 150 mL on average was taken per donor. Researchers reported sorting CD4+ naive, central memory, regulatory and stem cell-like memory cells via CD45RO/CCR7/CD25/CD127/CD95/CD27. Remarks on this clone: Its antigen is undetermined.

Expressed TCRB transcripts were sequenced because the entire RNA isolate underwent reverse transcription. TCRdb's table, derived via immunoSEQ multiplex PCR, lists solely in-frame clones and lacks some. The data contain some 350,000 clones, roughly 13% of them singletons. Input material: naive CD4+ T cells from blood. The source is a woman between 18 and 29 years old with type 1 diabetes.

The CDR3 sequence is CASSVIPGSQETQYF. In DNA, the CDR3 is TGCGCCAGCAGCGTAATACCCGGGAGCCAAGAGACCCAGTACTTC. The chain combines TRBV5-1 with TRBJ2-5; TRBD2 is a possible D gene (6 bases). CDR1 SGHRS and CDR2 YFSETQ come from the germline V gene. The CDR3 runs to 15 residues. V lost 4 bases and J lost 1, with 14 bases in between.